The clone carrying this T cell receptor (beta chain) was seen more than once but under ten times. Its cognate antigen is unknown. Germline loops: CDR1 SGHRS, CDR2 YFSETQ. The CDR3 runs 14 residues. These data are taken from a study of blood T cells in healthy people across ages. Study-level results: Long-lived donors carried more naive CD4+ cells and greater diversity than aged donors. Observed TCR beta diversity showed a strong correlation with the percentage of naive T cells as measured by flow cytometry. TCR beta diversity, measured per million T cells, fell in a roughly linear way with age.

Combining a sample-barcoded 5' primer with a J-beta primer mix, a second PCR ran for about 7 to 12 cycles. TCRdb independently ran MiXCR on the 5' RACE reads; one entry per CDR3 protein. The sample consists of 250,000 to 300,000 distinct CDR3 sequences, 25% to 30% of them appearing once. Sequenced sample: blood. The rearrangement joins TRBV5-1 to TRBJ2-5, with a weak D call TRBD1 (6 bases). The DNA matches TRBJ2-7 better at its end, which makes the J call doubtful. The sequence was obtained from a woman in her 70s in good health. The DNA for the CDR3 is TGCGCCAGCAGCTTGGCGGCAGGGGAGTACGAGCAGTACTTC. Amino acid sequence: CASSLAAGEYEQYF.